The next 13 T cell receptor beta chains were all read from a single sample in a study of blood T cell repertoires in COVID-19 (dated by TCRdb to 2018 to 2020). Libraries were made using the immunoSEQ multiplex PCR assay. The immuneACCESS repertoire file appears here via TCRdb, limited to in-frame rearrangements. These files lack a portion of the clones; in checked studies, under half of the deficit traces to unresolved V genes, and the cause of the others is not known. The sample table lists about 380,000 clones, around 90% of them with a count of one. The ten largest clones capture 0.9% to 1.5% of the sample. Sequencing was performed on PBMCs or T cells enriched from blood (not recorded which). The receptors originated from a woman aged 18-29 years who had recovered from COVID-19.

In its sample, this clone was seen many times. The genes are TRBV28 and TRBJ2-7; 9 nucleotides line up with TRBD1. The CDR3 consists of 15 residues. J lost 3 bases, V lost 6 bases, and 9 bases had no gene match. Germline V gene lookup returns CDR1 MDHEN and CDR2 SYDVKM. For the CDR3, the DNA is TGTGCCAGCAGCAACCCCGGACAGGGGTTCTACGAGCAGTACTTC. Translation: CASSNPGQGFYEQYF.

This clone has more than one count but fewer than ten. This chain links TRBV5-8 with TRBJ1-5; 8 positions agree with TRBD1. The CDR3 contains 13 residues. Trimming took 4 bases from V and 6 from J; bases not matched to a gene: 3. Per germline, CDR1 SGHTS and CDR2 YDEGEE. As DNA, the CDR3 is TGTGCCAGCAGCCTCAGGGGGCGTCAGCCCCAGCATTTT. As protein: CASSLRGRQPQHF.

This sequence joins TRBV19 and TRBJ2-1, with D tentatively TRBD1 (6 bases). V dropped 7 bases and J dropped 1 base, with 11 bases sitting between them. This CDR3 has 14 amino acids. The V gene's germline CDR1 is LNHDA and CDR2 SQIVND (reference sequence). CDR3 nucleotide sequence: TGTGCCAGTAACCCCGGGACATCCTACAATGAGCAGTTCTTC. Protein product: CASNPGTSYNEQFF. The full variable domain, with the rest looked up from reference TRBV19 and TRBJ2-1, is DGGITQSPKYLFRKEGQNVTLSCEQNLNHDAMYWYRQDPGQGLRLIYYSQIVNDFQKGDIAEGYSVSREKKESFPLTVTSAQKNPTAFYLCASNPGTSYNEQFFGPGTRLTVL.

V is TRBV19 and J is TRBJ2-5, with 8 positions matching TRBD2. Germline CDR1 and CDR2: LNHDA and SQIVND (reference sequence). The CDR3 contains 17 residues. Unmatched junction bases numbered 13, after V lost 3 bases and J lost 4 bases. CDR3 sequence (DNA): TGTGCCAGTAGTATTTTCGTGGTGGCTAGCGGGCGAGAGACCCAGTACTTC. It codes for CASSIFVVASGRETQYF.

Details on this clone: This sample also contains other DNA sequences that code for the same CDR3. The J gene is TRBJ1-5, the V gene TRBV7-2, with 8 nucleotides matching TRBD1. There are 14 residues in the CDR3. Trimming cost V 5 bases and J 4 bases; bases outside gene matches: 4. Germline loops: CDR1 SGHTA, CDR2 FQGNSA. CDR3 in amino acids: CASSLRQGNQPQHF. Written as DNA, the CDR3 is TGTGCCAGCAGCCTAAGACAGGGGAATCAGCCCCAGCATTTT.

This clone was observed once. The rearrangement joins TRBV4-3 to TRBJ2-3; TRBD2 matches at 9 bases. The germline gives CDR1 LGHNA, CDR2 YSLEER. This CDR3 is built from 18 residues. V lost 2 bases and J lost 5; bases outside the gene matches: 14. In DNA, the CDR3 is TGCGCCAGCAGCCAAAGTCAGAGGCGGGGGGGCCGTGGAGATACGCAGTATTTT. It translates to CASSQSQRRGGRGDTQYF.

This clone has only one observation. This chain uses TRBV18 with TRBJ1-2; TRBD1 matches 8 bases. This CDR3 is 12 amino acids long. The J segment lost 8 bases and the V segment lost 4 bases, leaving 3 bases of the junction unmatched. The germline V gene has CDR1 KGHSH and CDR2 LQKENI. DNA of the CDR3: TGTGCCAGCTCACAGGACAGGGAAGGCTACACCTTC. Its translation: CASSQDREGYTF.

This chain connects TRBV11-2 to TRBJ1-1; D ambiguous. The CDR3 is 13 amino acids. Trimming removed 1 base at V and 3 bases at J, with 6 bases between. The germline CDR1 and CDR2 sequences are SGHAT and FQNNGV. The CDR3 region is CASSLVGHTEAFF. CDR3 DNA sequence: TGTGCCAGCAGCTTAGTTGGGCACACTGAAGCTTTCTTT.

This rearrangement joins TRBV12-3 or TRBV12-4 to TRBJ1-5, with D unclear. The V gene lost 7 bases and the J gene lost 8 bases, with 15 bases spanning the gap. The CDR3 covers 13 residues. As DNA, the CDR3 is TGTGCCAGCACGGTTTCTCAATTGGAGCCCCAGCATTTT. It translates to CASTVSQLEPQHF.

CDR3 in amino acids: CASSKRVTSTDTQYF. The CDR3 DNA is TGTGCCAGCAGCAAACGGGTTACTAGCACAGATACGCAGTATTTT. V and J are TRBV7-8 and TRBJ2-3; D ambiguous. V was clipped by 5 bases and J by 0 bases, with 12 bases between them. The germline V gene encodes CDR1 SGHVS and CDR2 FQNEAQ. There are 15 residues in the CDR3.

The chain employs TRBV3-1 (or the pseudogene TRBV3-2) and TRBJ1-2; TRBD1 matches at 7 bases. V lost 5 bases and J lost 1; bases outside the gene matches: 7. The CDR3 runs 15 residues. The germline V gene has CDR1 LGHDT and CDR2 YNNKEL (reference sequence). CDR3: CASSGRTGRNYGYTF. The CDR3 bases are TGTGCCAGCAGCGGACGGACAGGTCGTAACTATGGCTACACCTTC.

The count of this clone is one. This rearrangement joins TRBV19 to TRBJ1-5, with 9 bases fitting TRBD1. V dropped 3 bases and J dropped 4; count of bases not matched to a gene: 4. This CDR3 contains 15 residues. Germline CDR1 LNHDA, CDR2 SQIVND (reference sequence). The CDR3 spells CASSMWGTGNQPQHF. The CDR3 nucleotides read TGTGCCAGTAGTATGTGGGGGACAGGGAATCAGCCCCAGCATTTT.

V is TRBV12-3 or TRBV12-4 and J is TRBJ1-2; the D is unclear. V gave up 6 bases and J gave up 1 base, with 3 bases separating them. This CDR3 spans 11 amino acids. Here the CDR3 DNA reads TGTGCCAGCAGCCGTAACTATGGCTACACCTTC. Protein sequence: CASSRNYGYTF.